Below, 32 T cell receptor beta chains from the same sample are listed, as sequenced in a study of blood T cells in healthy people across ages. Primers used in a second PCR of about 6 to 11 cycles were a sample-barcoded 5' primer and a J-beta primer mix. TCRdb passed the 5' RACE reads through MiXCR, listing each CDR3 protein once. The sample has about 640,000 distinct CDR3 sequences; approximately 59% are singletons. The sequencing sample was made of blood. These receptors were taken from a man between 60 and 75 years old in good health.

The CDR3 protein is CASSSRVDRPLGTEAFF. The DNA of the CDR3 is TGTGCCAGCAGCTCGCGAGTAGACAGGCCCTTGGGCACTGAAGCTTTCTTT. V and J are TRBV5-6 and TRBJ1-1; weak D call: TRBD1 (6 bases). V lost 3 bases and J 4 bases, leaving 22 bases between the germline ends. Germline assignment: CDR1 SGHDT and CDR2 YYEEEE. The CDR3 has 17 amino acids.

The chain links TRBV5-1 to TRBJ2-7; weak D call: TRBD1 (5 bases). With 4 bases removed from V and 2 bases from J, the gap between germline ends came to 16 bases. Germline CDR1 reads SGHRS; CDR2 reads YFSETQ. This CDR3 comprises 15 residues. The CDR3 loop reads CASSTGHSRAYEQYF. The CDR3 DNA follows: TGCGCCAGCAGCACCGGACACAGTAGGGCCTACGAGCAGTACTTC.

V usage is TRBV4-1 and J usage is TRBJ2-5; D is ambiguous. The CDR3 extends over 14 amino acids. Deletions cut 5 bases from V and 1 base from J, with 11 bases between. Germline V CDR1 and CDR2: MGHRA, YSYEKL. This chain's CDR3 is CASSGSSRQETQYF. The DNA of the CDR3 is TGCGCCAGCAGCGGCAGTTCCCGCCAAGAGACCCAGTACTTC.

This clonotype was counted between two and nine times. V is TRBV7-2 and J is TRBJ2-3; 8 bases are a match to TRBD2. Germline CDR1 is SGHTA and CDR2 is FQGNSA. J was trimmed by 2 bases and V by 2 bases; bases with no gene match: 3. The CDR3 runs to 15 residues. Written as DNA, the CDR3 is TGTGCCAGCAGCTTACTAGCGGGCCTCACAGATACGCAGTATTTT. It yields the protein CASSLLAGLTDTQYF. Complete variable domain (other parts from reference TRBV7-2 and TRBJ2-3): GAGVSQSPSNKVTEKGKDVELRCDPISGHTALYWYRQSLGQGLEFLIYFQGNSAPDKSGLPSDRFSAERTGGSVSTLTIQRTQQEDSAVYLCASSLLAGLTDTQYFGPGTRLTVL.

Points on this clonotype: A read error may be the cause here, since a much bigger clone is one base away. DNA for the CDR3: TGTGCCAGCAGCGTAGAAGGGCCAGCTTTCAATGAGCAGTACTTC. Translation gives CASSVEGPAFNEQYF. The chain combines TRBV9 with TRBJ2-1; D gene ambiguous. The J call may be mistaken, given a closer DNA end match to TRBJ2-7. The CDR3 covers 15 residues. Germline V gene lookup returns CDR1 SGDLS and CDR2 YYNGEE.

V is TRBV2 and J is TRBJ2-7; D uncertain. With 8 bases removed from V and 0 bases from J, the gap between germline ends came to 11 bases. This CDR3 has 13 amino acids. CDR1 SNHLY and CDR2 FYNNEI come from the germline V gene. In DNA, the CDR3 is TGTGCCAGCCTTCACGGCAACTCCTACGAGCAGTACTTC. Its protein is CASLHGNSYEQYF.

This rearrangement joins TRBV5-1 to TRBJ2-1; 9 bases align to TRBD1. The ends lost 4 bases at V and 7 bases at J; junction bases unmatched: 15. The CDR3 is 17 residues long. CDR1 is SGHRS and CDR2 is YFSETQ in the germline V gene. CDR3 bases: TGCGCCAGCAGCCAGATACCCGGGACAGGGAGGGGTAATGAGCAGTTCTTC. This gives the protein CASSQIPGTGRGNEQFF.

Turning to this clonotype: A much larger clone sits a single nucleotide away, making a read error possible. This chain uses TRBV6-6 with TRBJ2-1; no definite D call. The CDR3 is made up of 14 amino acids. The ends were cut back, 2 bases at V and 13 bases at J, with 18 bases in the middle. Germline-derived CDR1 and CDR2 are MNHNY and SVGAGI (reference sequence). The CDR3 sequence is CASSYGPAQETQFF. For the CDR3, the DNA is TGTGCCAGCAGTTACGGACCCGCCCAAGAGACCCAGTTCTTC.

This clonotype was seen once. The V call is TRBV2, the J call TRBJ1-4; unclear D gene. The CDR3 has 18 amino acids. V lost 8 bases to trimming and J lost 4 bases, with 26 bases between them. Germline CDR1 and CDR2: SNHLY and FYNNEI. This chain's CDR3 is CASGAAKGLFNNNEKLFF. CDR3 DNA: TGTGCCAGCGGAGCGGCCAAGGGCCTATTCAACAATAATGAAAAACTGTTTTTT. The entire variable domain, with the rest obtained from reference TRBV2 and TRBJ1-4, is as follows: EPEVTQTPSHQVTQMGQEVILRCVPISNHLYFYWYRQILGQKVEFLVSFYNNEISEKSEIFDDQFSVERPDGSNFTLKIRSTKLEDSAMYFCASGAAKGLFNNNEKLFFGSGTQLSVL.

V usage is TRBV12-3 or TRBV12-4 and J usage is TRBJ1-1; 9 bases are shared with TRBD1. Trimming removed 5 bases from V and 0 bases from J; junction bases left unmatched: 4. This CDR3 has 15 amino acids. CDR3 DNA sequence: TGTGCCAGCAGTACAGGACAGGGGATGAACACTGAAGCTTTCTTT. Translation gives CASSTGQGMNTEAFF.

This clonotype was seen more than once but under ten times. This chain links TRBV13 with TRBJ2-5, with D possibly TRBD2 on 5 matching bases. The closer fit of TRBJ2-7 to the DNA end suggests the J call may be wrong. The CDR3 runs to 15 residues. Germline values: CDR1 PRHDT, CDR2 FYEKMQ (reference sequence). The chain's CDR3 is CASSFRGSSGYEQYF. CDR3 coding DNA: TGTGCCAGCAGCTTCCGGGGAAGCTCGGGCTACGAGCAGTACTTC.

A few counts support this clonotype. A junction boundary mismatches the germline segment, possibly from a read error. The gene calls are TRBV20-1 and TRBJ2-3; D unresolved. The length of the CDR3 is 15 residues. CDR1 DFQATT and CDR2 SNEGSKA come from the germline V gene (reference sequence). As DNA, the CDR3 is TGCAGTGCTGGAGACTGGGCGGTTGGCACAGATACGCAGTATTTT. Amino acids: CSAGDWAVGTDTQYF.

This clonotype was detected a few times. The rearrangement joins TRBV12-3 or TRBV12-4 to TRBJ1-6; 9 bases are a match to TRBD1. The CDR3 has 13 amino acids. V shed 6 bases and J 11 bases; nucleotides not matched to a gene: 5. CDR3: CASSRDRDAPLHF. As DNA, the CDR3 is TGTGCCAGCAGCCGGGACAGGGATGCACCCCTCCACTTT.

Only one count was recorded for this clonotype. The CDR3 nucleotides are TGTGCCAGCAGTTCCCCCTCAGGTGGGCAGTACTTC. Translated: CASSSPSGGQYF. The chain is built from TRBV28 and TRBJ2-7; D not certain. This CDR3 contains 12 residues. V was clipped by 4 bases and J by 9 bases, with 13 bases between them. Germline V lookup: CDR1 MDHEN, CDR2 SYDVKM.

This chain connects TRBV27 to TRBJ1-2; the match to TRBD1 covers 12 bases. V dropped 2 bases and J dropped 4; count of bases not matched to a gene: 5. The CDR3 sequence is 16 residues long. CDR1 is MNHEY, CDR2 SMNVEV, per germline (reference sequence). DNA for the CDR3: TGTGCCAGCAGTTTAGTAGGGACAGGGGGCAGCTATGGCTACACCTTC. It codes for CASSLVGTGGSYGYTF.

The chain has TRBV5-1 and TRBJ1-1, with 7 bases fitting TRBD1. The CDR3 spans 16 residues. Germline CDR1 SGHRS, CDR2 YFSETQ. Germline trimming cut 0 bases from V and 4 bases from J; bases unmatched to any gene: 9. CDR3 sequence reads: CASSLVGSRGTTEAFF. In nucleotides, the CDR3 is TGCGCCAGCAGCTTGGTTGGATCCAGGGGGACCACTGAAGCTTTCTTT.

This clonotype was recorded a few times. The CDR3 DNA sequence: TGTGCCAGCAGGACTACAGGGAACGGTGGCTACACCTTC. Encoded protein: CASRTTGNGGYTF. The chain joins TRBV6-5 to TRBJ1-2; D is possibly TRBD1 (6 bases). The V end lost 6 bases, the J end lost 7 bases, and 15 bases lay between the germline ends. CDR1 MNHEY and CDR2 SVGAGI come from the germline V gene. The CDR3 runs to 13 residues.

The chain links TRBV10-3 to TRBJ2-2; D ambiguous. The V and J ends lost 5 bases and 4 bases respectively, with 14 bases between them. Germline CDR1 reads ENHRY; CDR2 reads SYGVKD. This CDR3 is 15 amino acids long. In DNA, the CDR3 is TGTGCCATCAGTCCGACATCCTCGGGCACCGGGGAGCTGTTTTTT. It specifies CAISPTSSGTGELFF.

This clonotype was seen many times. The gene calls are TRBV11-2 and TRBJ1-2, with 8 positions matching TRBD1. Germline V CDR1 and CDR2: SGHAT, FQNNGV. Germline trimming cut 6 bases from V and 5 bases from J; bases unmatched to any gene: 5. The CDR3 loop spans 13 amino acids. CDR3 in amino acids: CASSLGTGYGYTF. The CDR3 bases are TGTGCCAGCAGTCTGGGGACAGGATATGGCTACACCTTC.

Worth noting for this clonotype: A read error is likely, as this CDR3 ends without the conserved phenylalanine or tryptophan. The chain recombines TRBV20-1 with TRBJ2-5, with 9 positions matching TRBD1. V lost 6 bases to trimming and J lost 4 bases; unmatched junction nucleotides: 9. The CDR3 is 14 amino acids. Per germline, CDR1 DFQATT and CDR2 SNEGSKA (reference sequence). CDR3 nucleotides: TGCAGTGCCCCTGGGACAGGGCGTAGAGAGACCCAGTACGTC. The encoded protein is CSAPGTGRRETQYV.

The V and J genes are TRBV5-1 and TRBJ2-7, with 10 bases that match TRBD1. CDR1 is SGHRS and CDR2 is YFSETQ in the germline V gene. J lost 0 bases, V lost 4 bases, and 7 bases had no gene match. The CDR3 extends over 16 amino acids. CDR3 sequence (DNA): TGCGCCAGCAGCCCCCGGACAGGGGGATCCTCCTACGAGCAGTACTTC. It is translated as CASSPRTGGSSYEQYF.

The genes are TRBV6-5 and TRBJ2-3; TRBD1 matches 10 bases. Germline loops: CDR1 MNHEY, CDR2 SVGAGI. J gave up 6 bases and V 8 bases, and 8 bases lay outside the gene matches. The CDR3 extends over 14 amino acids. The CDR3 reads CASQTGQGYDTQYF. The DNA of the CDR3 is TGTGCCAGCCAGACGGGACAGGGGTACGATACGCAGTATTTT.

The chain couples TRBV27 to TRBJ2-7, with 9 bases fitting TRBD1. The CDR3 has 18 amino acids. After removal of 3 bases from V and 0 bases from J, the junction contained 12 bases not matched to a gene. The germline V gene has CDR1 MNHEY and CDR2 SMNVEV (reference sequence). DNA of the CDR3: TGTGCCAGCAGTTTGCGGGACAGGGTCGAAGGGTCCTCCTACGAGCAGTACTTC. As protein: CASSLRDRVEGSSYEQYF.

The chain couples TRBV20-1 to TRBJ2-3; perhaps TRBD2 as D (6 bases). This CDR3 has 13 amino acids. The V gene lost 8 bases and the J gene lost 3 bases, with 15 bases spanning the gap. Germline lookup yields CDR1 DFQATT and CDR2 SNEGSKA (reference sequence). CDR3 in DNA: TGCAGTCACCGCCCGGCGGGGACAGATACGCAGTATTTT. Its protein product is CSHRPAGTDTQYF.

A few counts support this clonotype. The V and J genes are TRBV7-2 and TRBJ1-6, with unresolved D. CDR1 and CDR2 from the germline V gene are SGHTA and FQGNSA. The length of the CDR3 is 14 residues. V lost 2 bases, J lost 7 bases, and 9 bases lay in between. The DNA for the CDR3 is TGTGCCAGCAGCTTATCGGCATTGAATTCACCCCTCCACTTT. Its protein product is CASSLSALNSPLHF.

The chain has TRBV11-2 and TRBJ2-7; 7 positions match TRBD2. Germline V gene sequence: CDR1 SGHAT, CDR2 FQNNGV. This CDR3 spans 15 amino acids. J gave up 3 bases and V 0 bases, and 5 bases lay outside the gene matches. The CDR3 reads CASSLDSGGGYEQYF. CDR3 DNA: TGTGCCAGCAGCTTAGACTCGGGGGGAGGCTACGAGCAGTACTTC.

For this clonotype: Germline is not matched at one junction end, which may reflect a read error. The chain recombines TRBV12-3 or TRBV12-4 with TRBJ2-3, with TRBD1 matching 7 bases. This CDR3 contains 15 residues. The CDR3 DNA sequence: TGTGCCAGCAGTTTTGGCAGAGTGGGGACAGATACGCAGTATTTC. Translated, it gives CASSFGRVGTDTQYF.

The rearrangement joins TRBV7-9 to TRBJ1-4, with TRBD1 matching over 7 bases. Trimming at V came to 5 bases and at J to 3 bases, leaving 3 bases not matched to a gene. CDR1 SEHNR and CDR2 FQNEAQ come from the germline V gene (reference sequence). The CDR3 is 14 residues long. In DNA form, the CDR3 reads TGTGCCAGCAGCCCACAGGGGTCTAATGAAAAACTGTTTTTT. Residues: CASSPQGSNEKLFF.

The chain has TRBV7-2 and TRBJ2-5, with 7 positions matching TRBD2. From germline, CDR1 is SGHTA and CDR2 FQGNSA. V lost 2 bases to trimming and J lost 2 bases; unmatched junction nucleotides: 5. This CDR3 spans 15 amino acids. DNA for the CDR3: TGTGCCAGCAGCTTAACGCGGGGGATACAAGAGACCCAGTACTTC. Protein: CASSLTRGIQETQYF.

This clonotype was seen only once. This chain joins TRBV18 and TRBJ1-1; D is uncertain. Germline loops: CDR1 KGHSH, CDR2 LQKENI. Trimming stripped 3 bases from V and 8 bases from J, with 10 bases between. CDR3 length equals 12 residues. CDR3 bases: TGTGCCAGCTCACCGACGACGGGGGAAGCTTTCTTT. It is translated as CASSPTTGEAFF. The full variable domain, its missing parts supplied by reference TRBV18 and TRBJ1-1, is NAGVMQNPRHLVRRRGQEARLRCSPMKGHSHVYWYRQLPEEGLKFMVYLQKENIIDESGMPKERFSAEFPKEGPSILRIQQVVRGDSAAYFCASSPTTGEAFFGQGTRLTVV.

The chain combines TRBV20-1 with TRBJ2-5; D could derive from TRBD1 or TRBD2 (6 bases each). V lost 0 bases to trimming and J lost 5 bases, with 16 bases between them. The germline V gene has CDR1 DFQATT and CDR2 SNEGSKA (reference sequence). The length of the CDR3 is 15 residues. CDR3 bases: TGCAGTGCTAGAGATTCTCAGCGAGGGGGGGAGACCCAGTACTTC. This translates into CSARDSQRGGETQYF.

This clonotype showed up just a few times. The chain couples TRBV4-2 to TRBJ1-2; D is undetermined. Trimming cost V 0 bases and J 4 bases, with 12 bases left between them. Germline loops: CDR1 LGHNA, CDR2 YNFKEQ. The CDR3 totals 15 residues. CDR3 in DNA: TGTGCCAGCAGCCAAGATAACGCCAATTCCTATGGCTACACCTTC. The encoded protein is CASSQDNANSYGYTF.